This entry is about one TCR beta chain. Many counts were recorded for this clonotype. This receptor's antigen is unknown. The record has no base qualities; no much larger clone is one base away. The sequencer was an Illumina NovaSeq 6000. TCRalpha and TCRbeta cDNA libraries were built by 5'RACE with constant-segment primers, adding sample barcodes and unique molecular identifiers. Trizol reagent was used to extract RNA from every sample. Libraries were amplified in two PCR steps, with a second sample barcode and Illumina TruSeq adapters added in the second step. Sequencing of libraries was performed on an Illumina NovaSeq with 2 x 150 bp paired-end reads. The study's own analysis went as follows. Reads were demultiplexed and collapsed into UMI-guided consensus sequences with migec v1.2.7. Using mixcr v2.1.11, UMI consensuses were aligned to TRA and TRB V and J templates and then assembled into clonotypes. Expanded or contracted clonotypes were those called significant by both edgeR and NoisET, with noise models trained on biological replicates. For edgeR calls, the thresholds were a false discovery rate-adjusted p below 0.01 and a log2 fold-change of 1. As an exploratory analysis of dynamics, max-normalized trajectories of the 1000 most abundant clonotypes were examined with PCA combined with hierarchical clustering. The CD4 or CD8 phenotype of responding clones was assigned using the separately sequenced CD4+ and CD8+ repertoires. The raw public data were reprocessed by TCRdb itself: fastp quality trimming at Q25, MiXCR clonotype calling, in-frame beta chains only. When rows share a CDR3 protein, they turn into one entry using the most common DNA and genes. The V and J calls reflect TCRdb's pipeline rather than the authors' work. The sample includes approximately 190,000 distinct CDR3 sequences, with 15% to 20% observed a single time. The ten largest clones represent roughly 2.3% of the sample.

CDR1 is given as SGHVS and CDR2 as FQNEAQ, both from the germline V gene. From its cysteine to its phenylalanine, the CDR3 spans 16 amino acids. Only the CDR3 portion is preserved as DNA: 48 bases, with reading frame beginning at the first base. V loses 3 bases of germline sequence and J loses 0 bases, and the interval between the two ends is 12 bases. The data originate from a study of T-cell memory formation after mild COVID-19 (dated by TCRdb to the early 2020s). Background on the whole study: TCR sequence clusters from the two donors were largely donor specific. T-cell clones expanding and contracting after mild COVID-19 in two donors were tracked by longitudinal TCRalpha and TCRbeta repertoire sequencing. Two young, previously healthy adult volunteers made up the cohort, one male and one female. Paper-wide results and their limitations: The detection of some responding clones in pre-infection memory suggests that pre-existing cross-reactive memory T cells joined the SARS-CoV-2 response. Clones contracting from day 15 to 85 had balanced CD4/CD8 phenotypes, while a second wave expanding from day 15 to 37 was biased towards CD4+. Contracting CD4+ clones turned up mainly in the CM and EM memory subsets, whereas EMRA was where CD8+ clones were enriched. SARS-CoV-2 specificity was not confirmed for the second-wave clones peaking on day 37. The study covered only a couple of mild cases, and larger cohorts including severe cases with pre-infection samples were considered necessary.

Ficoll-Paque density gradient centrifugation was the method used to isolate PBMCs. The receptor chain draws on TRBV7-8 and TRBJ1-3; the D segment could be TRBD1, given 6 matching bases. The sample taken for sequencing was PBMCs or a T cell subset sorted from them (not recorded which). This sequence originates from an adult woman who had mild COVID-19 (a few samples of this study predate the infection). The sample titles of this study are shuffled in the database, so cell type and time point are left out; the donor was told from shared clones. The CDR3 in this case is CASSFRDTVSGNTIYF. The nucleotides read TGTGCCAGCAGCTTTCGGGACACGGTCTCTGGAAACACCATATATTTT.